This TCR beta chain was observed in a study of type 1 regulatory T cells. This clonotype was found once. Its antigen is undetermined. Trimming cost V 6 bases and J 4 bases; bases outside gene matches: 6. CDR3 length: 15 amino acids. T-allo10 cells from the graft donor were described as anergic, host-alloantigen-specific, and alloantigen-specific suppressors. From the reads, TCRdb called clonotypes with MiXCR, one entry per CDR3 protein. The sample holds tens of thousands of distinct CDR3 sequences; approximately 72% are singletons and the top ten take about 14%. Sequencing used cultured T cells, either the whole culture or a sorted T cell fraction (not recorded which). Indicated subset: Tr1-enriched cell product generated in vitro against host alloantigens. The TCR sequence derives from a human donor in good health. The chain couples TRBV12-3 or TRBV12-4 to TRBJ2-2; 9 bases line up with TRBD2. The CDR3 coding sequence is TGTGCCAGCAGATCTACGACTAGCGGCACCGGGGAGCTGTTTTTT. This translates into CASRSTTSGTGELFF.